This TCR beta chain was found in a study of blood T cell repertoires in COVID-19. The wider study: Whether acute or convalescent, the COVID-19 samples came from the United States, Italy and Spain. T cells, B-cell-depleted T cells, or PBMCs supplied cDNA or gDNA.

Study processing details: Amplification with reference gene primers provided the estimates of nucleated cell counts. The data were produced by immunoSEQ multiplex PCR, yet TCRdb's version contains in-frame clones alone and is incomplete. That table is the source of V, J and clone size, and D and trimming were worked out from the DNA. The repertoire has about 440,000 clones, around 89% of them found once; the top ten carry about 4.3%. This clone is a singleton in its sample. With 2 bases removed from V and 0 bases from J, the gap between germline ends came to 16 bases. Germline loops: CDR1 SEHNR, CDR2 FQNEAQ (reference sequence). The CDR3 runs 17 residues.

This TCR came from a woman aged 30 to 39 with acute or convalescent COVID-19. The sequenced sample consisted of peripheral blood. The V call is TRBV7-9, the J call TRBJ1-1; possible D gene TRBD1, 5 bases. CDR3: CASSLNPGEGMNTEAFF. CDR3 bases: TGTGCCAGCAGCTTAAATCCGGGGGAGGGTATGAACACTGAAGCTTTCTTT.